This note documents a single T cell receptor beta chain sequence. Generated by immunoSEQ multiplex PCR, the TCRdb table keeps only in-frame clones and is missing some. The sample has about 71,000 clones, around 80% seen once. This specimen comes from a study of blood T cell repertoires in COVID-19. Study in general: From T cells, B-cell-depleted T cells, or PBMCs came the material, which was cDNA or gDNA.

Input material: peripheral blood. The TCR sequence derives from a woman older than 75 with acute or convalescent COVID-19.

CDR3 region: CASSPAEAVREQYF. The CDR3 DNA sequence: TGCGCCAGCAGCCCCGCAGAGGCGGTGCGGGAGCAGTACTTC. The chain couples TRBV5-1 to TRBJ2-7; D is uncertain. The CDR3 consists of 14 residues. CDR1 is SGHRS and CDR2 is YFSETQ in the germline V gene. V lost 4 bases, J lost 7 bases, and 18 bases lay in between.